Shown below are 14 T cell receptor beta chains from a single sample sequenced in a study of cytomegalovirus exposure and HLA in healthy donors. It was with 60 Vbeta and 13 Jbeta primers that the PCR ran. This table comes from immunoSEQ multiplex PCR, and its TCRdb copy is limited to in-frame clones, with some not included. The repertoire holds roughly 150,000 clones, with 60% to 80% as singletons. The sequencing sample was made of PBMCs. These TCRs come from a male donor in good health and CMV-seronegative.

The V and J genes are TRBV7-9 and TRBJ2-3; 12 bases fit TRBD2. The CDR3 is 15 amino acids. CDR1 is SEHNR and CDR2 is FQNEAQ in the germline V gene (reference sequence). With 5 bases clipped from V and 4 bases from J, the junction kept 4 bases outside the gene matches. CDR3 loop: CASSPSGGAADTQYF. The CDR3 coding sequence is TGTGCCAGCAGCCCTAGCGGGGGGGCCGCAGATACGCAGTATTTT. Filled out from reference TRBV7-9 and TRBJ2-3, the complete variable domain reads DTGVSQNPRHKITKRGQNVTFRCDPISEHNRLYWYRQTLGQGPEFLTYFQNEAQLEKSRLLSDRFSAERPKGSFSTLEIQRTEQGDSAMYLCASSPSGGAADTQYFGPGTRLTVL.

The J gene is TRBJ2-2, the V gene TRBV7-3; 7 bases line up with TRBD2. The CDR3 totals 15 residues. Germline V gene lookup returns CDR1 SGHTA and CDR2 FQGTGA. Trimming took 4 bases from V and 2 from J; bases not matched to a gene: 4. The CDR3 bases are TGTGCCAGCAGCTCAGCGGGAACTAACACCGGGGAGCTGTTTTTT. It specifies CASSSAGTNTGELFF.

This clone has only a few counts. The chain employs TRBV6-5 and TRBJ2-5, with 12 nucleotides matching TRBD1. The CDR3 is 15 residues long. The germline V gene encodes CDR1 MNHEY and CDR2 SVGAGI. V lost 0 bases and J lost 11; bases outside the gene matches: 7. The CDR3 nucleotides are TGTGCCAGCAGTTACTCGGGACAGGGGGCGGGGGAGCAGTACTTC. Protein sequence: CASSYSGQGAGEQYF.

The chain combines TRBV11-2 with TRBJ2-1; 8 bases fit TRBD1. The CDR3 is 16 residues long. Germline V gives CDR1 SGHAT, CDR2 FQNNGV. The V gene end was trimmed by 4 bases and the J gene end by 10 bases; junction bases not matched to a gene: 15. The CDR3 DNA sequence: TGTGCCAGCAGCTCTGGACAGGGAACTATGTTGGACGAGCAGTTCTTC. This gives the protein CASSSGQGTMLDEQFF. Full variable domain (outside the CDR3, taken from reference TRBV11-2 and TRBJ2-1): EAGVAQSPRYKIIEKRQSVAFWCNPISGHATLYWYQQILGQGPKLLIQFQNNGVVDDSQLPKDRFSAERLKGVDSTLKIQPAKLEDSAVYLCASSSGQGTMLDEQFFGPGTRLTVL.

V and J are TRBV5-6 and TRBJ2-7, with unresolved D. This CDR3 has 12 residues. V was cut by 4 bases and J by 6 bases, with 11 bases left in between. Germline CDR1 is SGHDT and CDR2 is YYEEEE. The CDR3 sequence: CASSLTYSEQYF. CDR3 bases: TGTGCCAGCAGCCTTACCTACAGCGAGCAGTACTTC.

The rearrangement links TRBV5-4 to TRBJ1-1; 10 nucleotides align to TRBD1. The CDR3 is 16 amino acids. CDR1 and CDR2 (germline): SGHNT, YYREEE (reference sequence). With V trimmed by 4 bases and J by 4 bases, 10 bases remained unmatched. The CDR3 sequence: CASSPRDRGSATEAFF. The CDR3 DNA follows: TGTGCCAGCAGCCCCCGGGACAGGGGCTCGGCCACTGAAGCTTTCTTT.

Written as DNA, the CDR3 is TGTGCTAGTGGTTTGGGTCTAGCGGGGCAGGTAGAGACCCAGTACTTC. This gives the protein CASGLGLAGQVETQYF. The V call is TRBV12-5, the J call TRBJ2-5, with 9 bases identical to TRBD2. Germline V gene lookup returns CDR1 LGHNT and CDR2 FRNRAP. The V gene end was trimmed by 1 base and the J gene end by 4 bases; junction bases not matched to a gene: 7. This CDR3 comprises 16 residues. The variable domain in full, completed from reference TRBV12-5 and TRBJ2-5, reads DARVTQTPRHKVTEMGQEVTMRCQPILGHNTVFWYRQTMMQGLELLAYFRNRAPLDDSGMPKDRFSAEMPDATLATLKIQPSEPRDSAVYFCASGLGLAGQVETQYFGPGTRLLVL.

This chain joins TRBV6-6 and TRBJ2-5, with 7 bases fitting TRBD2. Germline CDR1 is MNHNY and CDR2 is SVGAGI (reference sequence). V dropped 6 bases and J dropped 4; count of bases not matched to a gene: 5. The CDR3 sequence is 13 residues long. DNA of the CDR3: TGTGCCAGCAGCCGGACTAGGGGAGAGACCCAGTACTTC. Translated: CASSRTRGETQYF.

CDR3 in DNA: TGTGCCAGCACAGGACTTAACTACGAGCAGTACTTC. Amino acid sequence: CASTGLNYEQYF. J is TRBJ2-7 and V is TRBV6-5; D possibly corresponds to TRBD2 (5 bases). The CDR3 runs 12 residues. Trimming took off 7 bases at V and 3 bases at J, with 10 bases between the two ends. The germline CDR1 and CDR2 sequences are MNHEY and SVGAGI.

J is TRBJ2-7 and V is TRBV4-3; 13 positions agree with TRBD2. Germline V gene data show CDR1 as LGHNA and CDR2 as YSLEER. Losses at the gene ends were 3 bases for V and 2 bases for J; bases not matched to a gene: 4. CDR3 length: 16 amino acids. The CDR3 bases are TGCGCCAGCAGCCAGCACACTAGCGGGGGGGCCTACGAGCAGTACTTC. Translated, it gives CASSQHTSGGAYEQYF.

This chain joins TRBV6-5 and TRBJ2-7; TRBD2 agrees at 9 bases. The CDR3 loop spans 15 amino acids. V shed 6 bases, J shed 0 bases, and the junction held 6 bases outside the gene matches. Germline V gene lookup returns CDR1 MNHEY and CDR2 SVGAGI. The CDR3 region is CASSFSGSYSYEQYF. The CDR3 DNA follows: TGTGCCAGCAGCTTTAGCGGGAGCTACTCCTACGAGCAGTACTTC.

This clone was seen a few times. This chain joins TRBV27 and TRBJ2-1, with D hard to call. There are 13 residues in the CDR3. The ends were cut back, 6 bases at V and 2 bases at J, with 8 bases in the middle. Germline V gene sequence: CDR1 MNHEY, CDR2 SMNVEV (reference sequence). DNA for the CDR3: TGTGCCAGCAGCCTCAGGCCCTACAATGAGCAGTTCTTC. This translates into CASSLRPYNEQFF.

About this clone itself: This same CDR3 is encoded by further DNA sequences in the sample. The chain links TRBV27 to TRBJ2-7; a possible D gene is TRBD1 (8 bases). The V end was cut by 9 bases, the J end by 4 bases, with 16 bases between. The CDR3 extends over 13 amino acids. CDR1 is MNHEY, CDR2 SMNVEV, per germline (reference sequence). The CDR3 here is CASMAQGGYEQYF. CDR3 in DNA: TGTGCCAGTATGGCACAGGGGGGGTACGAGCAGTACTTC.

The chain uses TRBV28 and TRBJ1-5; TRBD1 might be the D (6 bases). Germline V CDR1 and CDR2: MDHEN, SYDVKM. The V and J ends lost 8 bases and 0 bases respectively, with 11 bases between them. This CDR3 has 14 residues. For the CDR3, the DNA is TGTGCCAGCTCGGGACAACTTAGCAATCAGCCCCAGCATTTT. Its protein is CASSGQLSNQPQHF. Full variable domain (rest looked up from reference TRBV28 and TRBJ1-5): DVKVTQSSRYLVKRTGEKVFLECVQDMDHENMFWYRQDPGLGLRLIYFSYDVKMKEKGDIPEGYSVSREKKERFSLILESASTNQTSMYLCASSGQLSNQPQHFGDGTRLSIL.